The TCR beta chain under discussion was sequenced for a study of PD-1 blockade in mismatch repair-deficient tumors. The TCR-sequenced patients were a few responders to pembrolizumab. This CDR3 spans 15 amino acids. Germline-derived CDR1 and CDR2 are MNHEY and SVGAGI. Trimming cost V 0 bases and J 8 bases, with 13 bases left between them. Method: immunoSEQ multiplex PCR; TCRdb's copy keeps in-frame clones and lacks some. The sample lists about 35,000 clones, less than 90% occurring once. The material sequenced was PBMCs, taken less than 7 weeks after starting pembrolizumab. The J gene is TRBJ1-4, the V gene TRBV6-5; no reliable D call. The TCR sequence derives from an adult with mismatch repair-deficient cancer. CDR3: CASSYSVGRGEKLFF. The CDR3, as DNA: TGTGCCAGCAGTTACTCCGTGGGCAGAGGGGAAAAACTGTTTTTT.